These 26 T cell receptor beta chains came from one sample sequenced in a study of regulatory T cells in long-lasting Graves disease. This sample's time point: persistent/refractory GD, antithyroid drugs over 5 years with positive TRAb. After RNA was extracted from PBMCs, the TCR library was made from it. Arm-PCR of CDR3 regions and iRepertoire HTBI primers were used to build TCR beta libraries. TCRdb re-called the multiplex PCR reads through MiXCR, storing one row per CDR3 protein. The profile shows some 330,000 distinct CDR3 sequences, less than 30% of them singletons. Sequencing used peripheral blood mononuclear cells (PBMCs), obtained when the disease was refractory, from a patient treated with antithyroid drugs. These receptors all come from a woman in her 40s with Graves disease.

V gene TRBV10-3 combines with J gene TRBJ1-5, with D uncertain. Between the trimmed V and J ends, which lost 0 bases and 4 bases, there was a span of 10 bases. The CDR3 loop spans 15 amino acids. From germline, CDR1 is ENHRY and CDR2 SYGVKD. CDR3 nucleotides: TGTGCCATCAGTGAGTCAGCAAGGGAAAATCAGCCCCAGCATTTT. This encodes CAISESARENQPQHF.

For the CDR3, the DNA is TGTGCCAGCAGCCATGGGACTAGCGGGAGTGCAGATACGCAGTATTTT. This codes for CASSHGTSGSADTQYF. This sequence joins TRBV14 and TRBJ2-3; 14 nucleotides match TRBD2. V was pared by 3 bases and J by 4 bases, with 3 bases of the junction left unmatched. The V gene's germline CDR1 is SGHDN and CDR2 FVKESK. This CDR3 is built from 16 residues.

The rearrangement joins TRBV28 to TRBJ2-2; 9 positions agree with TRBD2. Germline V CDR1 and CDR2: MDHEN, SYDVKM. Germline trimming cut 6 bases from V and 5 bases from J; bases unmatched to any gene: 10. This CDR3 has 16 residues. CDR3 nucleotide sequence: TGTGCCAGCAGCCAAACGGGGCTAGCGGGAACCGGGGAGCTGTTTTTT. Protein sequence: CASSQTGLAGTGELFF.

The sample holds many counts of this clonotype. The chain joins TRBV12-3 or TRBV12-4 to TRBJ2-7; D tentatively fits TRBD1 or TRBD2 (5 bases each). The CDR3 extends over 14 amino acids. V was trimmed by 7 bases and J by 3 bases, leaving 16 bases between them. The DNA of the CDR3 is TGTGCCAGCACCTTAACGGGACGGCTCTACGAGCAGTACTTC. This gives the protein CASTLTGRLYEQYF.

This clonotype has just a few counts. The CDR3 is CASSEGTVSYEQYF. As DNA, the CDR3 is TGTGCCAGCAGCGAGGGGACCGTTTCCTACGAGCAGTACTTC. The chain carries TRBV9 and TRBJ2-7; either TRBD1 or TRBD2 may supply D (5 bases each). Trimming removed 3 bases at V and 1 base at J, with 11 bases between. Per germline, CDR1 SGDLS and CDR2 YYNGEE. The CDR3 has 14 amino acids.

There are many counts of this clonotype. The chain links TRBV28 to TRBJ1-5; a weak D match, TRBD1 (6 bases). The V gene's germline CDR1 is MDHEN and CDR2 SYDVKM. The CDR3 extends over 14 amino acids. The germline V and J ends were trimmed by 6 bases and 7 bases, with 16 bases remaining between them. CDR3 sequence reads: CASRLRGARQPQHF. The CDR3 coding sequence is TGTGCCAGCAGACTAAGGGGGGCGCGGCAGCCCCAGCATTTT.

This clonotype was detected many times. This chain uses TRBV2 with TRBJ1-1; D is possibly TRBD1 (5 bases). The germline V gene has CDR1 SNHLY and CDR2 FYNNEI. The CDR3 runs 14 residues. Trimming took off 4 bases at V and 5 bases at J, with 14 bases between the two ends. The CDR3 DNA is TGTGCCAGCAGTGTATCCCAGGGTTGGACTGAAGCTTTCTTT. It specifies CASSVSQGWTEAFF.

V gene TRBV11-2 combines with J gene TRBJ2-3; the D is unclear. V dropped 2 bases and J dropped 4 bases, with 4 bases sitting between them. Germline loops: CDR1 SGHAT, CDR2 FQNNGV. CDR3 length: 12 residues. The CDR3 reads CASSLKADTQYF. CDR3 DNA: TGTGCCAGCAGCTTAAAGGCAGATACGCAGTATTTT.

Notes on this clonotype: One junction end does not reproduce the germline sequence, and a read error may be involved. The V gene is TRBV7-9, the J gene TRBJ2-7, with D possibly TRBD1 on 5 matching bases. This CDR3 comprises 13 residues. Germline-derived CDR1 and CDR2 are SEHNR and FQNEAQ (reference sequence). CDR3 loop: CTSSPLRQHEQYF. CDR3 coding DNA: TGTACCAGCAGCCCTCTTAGACAGCACGAGCAGTACTTC.

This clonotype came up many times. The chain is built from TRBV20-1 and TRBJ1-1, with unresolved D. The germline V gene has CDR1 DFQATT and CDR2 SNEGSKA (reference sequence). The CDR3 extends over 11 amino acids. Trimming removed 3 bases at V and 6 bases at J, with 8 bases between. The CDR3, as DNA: TGCAGTGCTAGCGACAACTCTGAAGCTTTCTTT. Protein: CSASDNSEAFF.

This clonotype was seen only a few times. In DNA, the CDR3 is TGTGCCAGCAGTGGGATGTTCTACGAGCAGTACTTC. The encoded protein is CASSGMFYEQYF. This chain joins TRBV28 and TRBJ2-7; D ambiguous. V lost 5 bases and J lost 3, with 8 bases in between. Per the germline V gene, CDR1 is MDHEN and CDR2 is SYDVKM. This CDR3 is built from 12 residues.

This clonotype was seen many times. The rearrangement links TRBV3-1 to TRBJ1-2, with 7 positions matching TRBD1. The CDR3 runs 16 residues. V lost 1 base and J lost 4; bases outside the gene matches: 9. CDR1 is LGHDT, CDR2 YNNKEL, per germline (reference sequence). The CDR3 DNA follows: TGTGCCAGCAGCCAAGGACCGGCAGGGGGTTCCTATGGCTACACCTTC. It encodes CASSQGPAGGSYGYTF.

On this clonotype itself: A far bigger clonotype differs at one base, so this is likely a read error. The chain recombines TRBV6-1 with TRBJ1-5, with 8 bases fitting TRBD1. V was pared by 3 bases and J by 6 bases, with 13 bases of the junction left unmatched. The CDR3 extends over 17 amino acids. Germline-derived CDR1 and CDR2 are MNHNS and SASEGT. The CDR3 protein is CASSEDRAGEGIQPQHF. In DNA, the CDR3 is TGTGCCAGCAGTGAGGACAGGGCCGGTGAGGGCATTCAGCCCCAGCATTTT.

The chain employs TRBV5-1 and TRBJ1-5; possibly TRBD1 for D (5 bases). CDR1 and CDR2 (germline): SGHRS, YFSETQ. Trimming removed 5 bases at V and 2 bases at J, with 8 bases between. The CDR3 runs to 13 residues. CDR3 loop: CASRGDGNQPQHF. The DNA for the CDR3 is TGCGCCAGCAGGGGGGACGGCAATCAGCCCCAGCATTTT.

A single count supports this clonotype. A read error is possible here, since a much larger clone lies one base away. CDR3 nucleotides: TGTGCCGCCCAAAGCGGGAGTGGGGATACGCGGTATTTT. Its protein product is CAAQSGSGDTRYF. The rearrangement uses TRBV28 and TRBJ2-3; TRBD2 matches at 8 bases. The germline V gene has CDR1 MDHEN and CDR2 SYDVKM. CDR3 size: 13 residues.

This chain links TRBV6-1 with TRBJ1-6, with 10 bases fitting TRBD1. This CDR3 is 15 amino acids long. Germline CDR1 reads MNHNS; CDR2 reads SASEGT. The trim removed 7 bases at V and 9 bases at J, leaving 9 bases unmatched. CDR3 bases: TGTGCCAGCACCGACCGGGACAGGGGTTTTTCACCCCTCCACTTT. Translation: CASTDRDRGFSPLHF.

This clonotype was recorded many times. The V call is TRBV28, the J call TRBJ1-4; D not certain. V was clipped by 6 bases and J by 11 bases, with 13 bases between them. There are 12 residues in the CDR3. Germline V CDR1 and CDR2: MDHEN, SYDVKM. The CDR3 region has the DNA TGTGCCAGCAGCCTAATAAGTAGTAAACTGTTTTTT. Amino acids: CASSLISSKLFF. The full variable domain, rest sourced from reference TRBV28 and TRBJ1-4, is DVKVTQSSRYLVKRTGEKVFLECVQDMDHENMFWYRQDPGLGLRLIYFSYDVKMKEKGDIPEGYSVSREKKERFSLILESASTNQTSMYLCASSLISSKLFFGSGTQLSVL.

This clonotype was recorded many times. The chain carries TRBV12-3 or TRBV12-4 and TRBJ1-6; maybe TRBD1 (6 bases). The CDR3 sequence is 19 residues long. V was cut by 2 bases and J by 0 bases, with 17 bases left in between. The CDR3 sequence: CASSLPGTLSSSYNSPLHF. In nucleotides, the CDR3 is TGTGCCAGCAGTTTACCCGGGACACTCTCGAGCTCCTATAATTCACCCCTCCACTTT.

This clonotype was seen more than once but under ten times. CDR3 DNA sequence: TGTGCCAGCAGCAGGGGACGGATGAATGAAAAACTGTTTTTT. It is translated as CASSRGRMNEKLFF. This chain links TRBV5-4 with TRBJ1-4; D is perhaps TRBD1 (5 bases). The CDR3 length is 14 residues. Germline V gene sequence: CDR1 SGHNT, CDR2 YYREEE (reference sequence). The V gene lost 4 bases and the J gene lost 5 bases, with 12 bases spanning the gap.

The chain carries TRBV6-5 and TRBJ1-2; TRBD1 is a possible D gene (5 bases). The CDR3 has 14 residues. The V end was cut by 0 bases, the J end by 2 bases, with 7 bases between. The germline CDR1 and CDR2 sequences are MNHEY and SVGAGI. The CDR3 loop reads CASSYSRQNYGYTF. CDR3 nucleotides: TGTGCCAGCAGTTACTCCCGACAGAACTATGGCTACACCTTC.

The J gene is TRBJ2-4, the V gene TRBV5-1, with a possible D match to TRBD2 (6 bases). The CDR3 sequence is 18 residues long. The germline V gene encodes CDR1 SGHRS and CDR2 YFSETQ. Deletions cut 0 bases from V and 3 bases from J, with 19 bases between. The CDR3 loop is CASSLVGSGGDLKNIQYF. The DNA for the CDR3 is TGCGCCAGCAGCTTGGTAGGAAGTGGAGGGGATCTCAAAAACATTCAGTACTTC. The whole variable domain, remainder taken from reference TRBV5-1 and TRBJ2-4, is KAGVTQTPRYLIKTRGQQVTLSCSPISGHRSVSWYQQTPGQGLQFLFEYFSETQRNKGNFPGRFSGRQFSNSRSEMNVSTLELGDSALYLCASSLVGSGGDLKNIQYFGAGTRLSVL.

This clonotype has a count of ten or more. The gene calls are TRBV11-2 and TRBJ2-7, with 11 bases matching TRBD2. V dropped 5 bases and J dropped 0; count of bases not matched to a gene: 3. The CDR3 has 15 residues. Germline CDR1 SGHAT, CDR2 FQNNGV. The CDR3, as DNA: TGTGCCAGCAGCGTCACTAGCGGGAGCTCCTACGAGCAGTACTTC. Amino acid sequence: CASSVTSGSSYEQYF. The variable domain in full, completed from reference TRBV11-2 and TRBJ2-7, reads EAGVAQSPRYKIIEKRQSVAFWCNPISGHATLYWYQQILGQGPKLLIQFQNNGVVDDSQLPKDRFSAERLKGVDSTLKIQPAKLEDSAVYLCASSVTSGSSYEQYFGPGTRLTVT.

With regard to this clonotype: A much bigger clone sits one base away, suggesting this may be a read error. CDR3 in DNA: TGTGCCAGCAGTTACGGACTGGGGCCACAAGAGACCCAGTGCTTC. This sequence encodes CASSYGLGPQETQCF. V usage is TRBV2 and J usage is TRBJ2-5; the D gene could be TRBD1 or TRBD2 (5 bases each). The germline V gene has CDR1 SNHLY and CDR2 FYNNEI. There are 15 residues in the CDR3.

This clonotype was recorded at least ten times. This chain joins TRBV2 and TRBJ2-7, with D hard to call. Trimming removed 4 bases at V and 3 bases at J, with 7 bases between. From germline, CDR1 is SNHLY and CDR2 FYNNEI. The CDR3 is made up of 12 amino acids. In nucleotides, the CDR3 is TGTGCCAGCAGTGGGACGGGCTACGAGCAGTACTTC. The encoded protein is CASSGTGYEQYF.

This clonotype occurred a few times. In DNA form, the CDR3 reads TGTGCCAGCAGCGTAGGGTCGGCGGCGGGAGTCCCCTACGAGCAGTACTTC. Translated: CASSVGSAAGVPYEQYF. The chain recombines TRBV9 with TRBJ2-7; TRBD2 aligns across 7 bases. This CDR3 region has 17 residues. CDR1 and CDR2 (germline): SGDLS, YYNGEE. After removal of 0 bases from V and 2 bases from J, the junction contained 11 bases not matched to a gene.

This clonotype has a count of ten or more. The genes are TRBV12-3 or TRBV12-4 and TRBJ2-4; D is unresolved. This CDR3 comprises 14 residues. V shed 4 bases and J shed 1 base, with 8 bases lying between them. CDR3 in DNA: TGTGCCAGCAGTTCCGGAGTGGCCAAAAACATTCAGTACTTC. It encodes CASSSGVAKNIQYF.